Shown below are 5 T cell receptor beta chains from a single sample sequenced in a study of human T cells and chemical hapten exposure. TCRdb ran MiXCR on the RACE reads and lists one entry per CDR3 protein. The sample carries some 340,000 distinct CDR3 sequences, about 7% recorded once. The time point here: patch test 1, 2 weeks after DPC sensitization. Treatment specified: therapeutic diphenylcyclopropenone sensitization with weekly scalp DPC. The sequences come from whole blood, collected in connection with sensitization to the hapten diphenylcyclopropenone (DPC). Receptors were obtained from a woman between 18 and 29 years old with alopecia areata. Some clones in this sample may be carry-over from other donors' samples.

There are a few counts of this clonotype. The CDR3 DNA reads as TGTGCCAGCAGCTTAGCCCGACTAGCGGGGGGGGTTACGCAGTATTTT. It encodes CASSLARLAGGVTQYF. V is TRBV11-2 and J is TRBJ2-3; 14 bases match TRBD2. CDR1 is SGHAT and CDR2 is FQNNGV in the germline V gene. CDR3 length: 16 residues. V shed 1 base, J shed 8 bases, and the junction held 5 bases outside the gene matches.

This clonotype was seen a few times. The chain is built from TRBV7-2 and TRBJ1-5; D ambiguous. V dropped 4 bases and J dropped 5 bases, with 12 bases sitting between them. Germline V gene sequence: CDR1 SGHTA, CDR2 FQGNSA. This CDR3 is built from 14 residues. CDR3 residues: CASSSRRVDQPQHF. DNA for the CDR3: TGTGCCAGCAGCTCACGCCGGGTGGATCAGCCCCAGCATTTT.

The CDR3 protein is CSARRTGGASPYEQYF. CDR3 coding DNA: TGCAGTGCTAGACGAACCGGGGGGGCCAGTCCCTACGAGCAGTACTTC. This chain links TRBV20-1 with TRBJ2-7; 8 nucleotides agree with TRBD2. J lost 2 bases, V lost 2 bases, and 11 bases had no gene match. Looked up from germline, CDR1 is DFQATT and CDR2 is SNEGSKA (reference sequence). The CDR3 contains 16 residues.

The rearrangement uses TRBV28 and TRBJ1-1; D is unclear. The CDR3 has 14 residues. Germline V CDR1 and CDR2: MDHEN, SYDVKM. V lost 6 bases to trimming and J lost 3 bases, with 14 bases between them. CDR3 coding DNA: TGTGCCAGCAGCGGTAGAGGAGAGGACACTGAAGCTTTCTTT. The encoded protein is CASSGRGEDTEAFF.

The chain combines TRBV20-1 with TRBJ1-1; D is perhaps TRBD1 (5 bases). Germline V gives CDR1 DFQATT, CDR2 SNEGSKA (reference sequence). V lost 6 bases and J 0 bases, leaving 14 bases between the germline ends. This CDR3 comprises 14 residues. This chain's CDR3 is CSAGTYTVNTEAFF. In DNA, the CDR3 is TGCAGTGCCGGGACCTATACGGTGAACACTGAAGCTTTCTTT.